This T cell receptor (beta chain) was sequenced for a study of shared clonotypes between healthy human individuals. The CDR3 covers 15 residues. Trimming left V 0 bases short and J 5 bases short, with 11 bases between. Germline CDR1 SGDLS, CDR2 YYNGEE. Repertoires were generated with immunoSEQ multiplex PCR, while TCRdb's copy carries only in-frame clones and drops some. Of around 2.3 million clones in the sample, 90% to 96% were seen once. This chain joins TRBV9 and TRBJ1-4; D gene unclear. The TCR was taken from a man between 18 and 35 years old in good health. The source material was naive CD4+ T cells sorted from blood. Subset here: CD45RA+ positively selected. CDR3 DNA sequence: TGTGCCAGCAGCGTAGCCGCAGGATTGAATGAAAAACTGTTTTTT. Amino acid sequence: CASSVAAGLNEKLFF.